The clone carrying this T cell receptor beta chain came up a few times. Its antigen is still unknown. The sample originates from a study of T cells after yellow fever vaccination. The study's findings and limits: Although the secondary response was weaker, it peaked faster, at day 5 versus 15. Reappearance after the booster was seen for most primary-vaccination clones, at 95% to 96% CD4 and about 90% CD8. Repertoires sorted by FACS could include abundant clonotypes that are contaminants from the bulk population.

5'RACE template switching generated TCR cDNA, adding a universal primer site and UMIs. A single record per CDR3 protein comes from TCRdb applying MiXCR to the 5' RACE reads. The sample lists 55,000 to 70,000 distinct CDR3 sequences, 6.5% occurring once. The sample was CD8+ T cells sorted from PBMCs, taken approximately 47 days after the first yellow fever vaccination. The sequence was obtained from a man between 18 and 29 years old who received the YFV17D yellow fever vaccine.

CDR3 protein: CASSDGGEGHEQFF. The CDR3 coding sequence is TGTGCCAGCAGTGATGGGGGGGAGGGCCATGAGCAGTTCTTC. The genes are TRBV6-4 and TRBJ2-1; 7 nucleotides match TRBD2. Trimming cost V 3 bases and J 8 bases; bases outside gene matches: 7. CDR1 is MRHNA, CDR2 SNTAGT, per germline. This CDR3 spans 14 amino acids.